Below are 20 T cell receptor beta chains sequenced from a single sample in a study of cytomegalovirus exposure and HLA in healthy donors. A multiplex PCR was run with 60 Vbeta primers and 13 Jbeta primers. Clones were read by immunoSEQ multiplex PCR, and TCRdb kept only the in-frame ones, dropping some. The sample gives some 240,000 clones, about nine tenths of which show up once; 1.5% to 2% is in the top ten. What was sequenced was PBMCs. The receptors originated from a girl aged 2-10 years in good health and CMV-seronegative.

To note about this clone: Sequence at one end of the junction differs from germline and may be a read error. The CDR3 coding sequence is TGTTCCAGCAGCTCTTCCCGGGACTATGGAGCCAAAAACATTCAGTACTTC. Translating it yields CSSSSSRDYGAKNIQYF. The gene calls are TRBV7-9 and TRBJ2-4; TRBD2 matches at 7 bases. Germline CDR1 is SEHNR and CDR2 is FQNEAQ (reference sequence). The CDR3 totals 17 residues.

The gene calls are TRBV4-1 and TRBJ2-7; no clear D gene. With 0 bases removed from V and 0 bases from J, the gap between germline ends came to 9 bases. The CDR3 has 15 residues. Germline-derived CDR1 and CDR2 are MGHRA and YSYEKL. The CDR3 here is CASSQDMPSSYEQYF. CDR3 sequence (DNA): TGCGCCAGCAGCCAAGATATGCCGAGCTCCTACGAGCAGTACTTC.

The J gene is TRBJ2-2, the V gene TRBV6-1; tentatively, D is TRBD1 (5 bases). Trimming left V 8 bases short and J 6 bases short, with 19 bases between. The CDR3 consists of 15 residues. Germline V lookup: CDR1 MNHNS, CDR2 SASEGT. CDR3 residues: CASSPRRGRAGELFF. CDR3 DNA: TGTGCCAGCTCCCCCCGAAGGGGCCGGGCCGGGGAGCTGTTTTTT.

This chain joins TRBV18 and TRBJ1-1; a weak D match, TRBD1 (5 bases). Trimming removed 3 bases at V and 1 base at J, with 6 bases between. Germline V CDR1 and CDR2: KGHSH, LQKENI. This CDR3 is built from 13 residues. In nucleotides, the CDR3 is TGTGCCAGCTCACCTCAGGGGAACACTGAAGCTTTCTTT. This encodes CASSPQGNTEAFF. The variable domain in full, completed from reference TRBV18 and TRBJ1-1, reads NAGVMQNPRHLVRRRGQEARLRCSPMKGHSHVYWYRQLPEEGLKFMVYLQKENIIDESGMPKERFSAEFPKEGPSILRIQQVVRGDSAAYFCASSPQGNTEAFFGQGTRLTVV.

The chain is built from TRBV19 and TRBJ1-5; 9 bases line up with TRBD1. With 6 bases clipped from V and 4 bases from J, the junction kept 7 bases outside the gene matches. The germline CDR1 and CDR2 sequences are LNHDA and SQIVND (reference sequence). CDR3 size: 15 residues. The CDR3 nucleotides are TGTGCCAGTAGGACAGGACAGGGGCTTAATCAGCCCCAGCATTTT. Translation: CASRTGQGLNQPQHF.

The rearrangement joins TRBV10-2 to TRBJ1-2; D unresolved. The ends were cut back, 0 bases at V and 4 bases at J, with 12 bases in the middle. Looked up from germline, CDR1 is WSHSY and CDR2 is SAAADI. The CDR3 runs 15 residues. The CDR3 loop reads CASSESSGSGYGYTF. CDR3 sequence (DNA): TGCGCCAGCAGTGAGTCGAGTGGTTCGGGCTATGGCTACACCTTC.

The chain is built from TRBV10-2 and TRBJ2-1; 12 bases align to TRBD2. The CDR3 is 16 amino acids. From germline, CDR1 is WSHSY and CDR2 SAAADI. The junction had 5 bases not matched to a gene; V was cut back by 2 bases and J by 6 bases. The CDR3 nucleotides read TGCGCCAGCAGTGAGCCCCTGACTAGCGGGAGCAATGAGCAGTTCTTC. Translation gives CASSEPLTSGSNEQFF.

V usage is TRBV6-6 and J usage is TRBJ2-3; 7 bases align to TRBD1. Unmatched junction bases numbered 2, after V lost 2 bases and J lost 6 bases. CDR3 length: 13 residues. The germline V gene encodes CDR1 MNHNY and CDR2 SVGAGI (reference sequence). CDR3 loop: CASSYRGQDTQYF. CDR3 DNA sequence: TGTGCCAGCAGTTACCGGGGACAGGATACGCAGTATTTT.

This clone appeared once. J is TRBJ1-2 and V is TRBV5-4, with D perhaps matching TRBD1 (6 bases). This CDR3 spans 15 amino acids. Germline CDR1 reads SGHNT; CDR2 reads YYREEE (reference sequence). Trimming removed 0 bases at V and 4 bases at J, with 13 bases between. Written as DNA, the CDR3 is TGTGCCAGCAGCTTGGGGCCTGACAGGACCTATGGCTACACCTTC. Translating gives CASSLGPDRTYGYTF.

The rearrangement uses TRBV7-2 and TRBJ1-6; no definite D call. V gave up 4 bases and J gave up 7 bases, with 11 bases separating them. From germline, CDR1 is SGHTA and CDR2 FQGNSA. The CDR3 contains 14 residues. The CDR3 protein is CASSSEVGNSPLHF. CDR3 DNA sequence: TGTGCCAGCAGCTCGGAGGTAGGGAATTCACCCCTCCACTTT.

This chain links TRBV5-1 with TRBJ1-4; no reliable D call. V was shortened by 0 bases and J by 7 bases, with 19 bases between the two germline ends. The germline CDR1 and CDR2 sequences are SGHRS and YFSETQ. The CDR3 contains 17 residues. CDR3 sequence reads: CASSLALLTEGGEKLFF. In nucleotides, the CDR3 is TGCGCCAGCAGCTTGGCCCTTTTAACAGAGGGTGGTGAAAAACTGTTTTTT. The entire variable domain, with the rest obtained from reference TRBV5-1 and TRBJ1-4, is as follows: KAGVTQTPRYLIKTRGQQVTLSCSPISGHRSVSWYQQTPGQGLQFLFEYFSETQRNKGNFPGRFSGRQFSNSRSEMNVSTLELGDSALYLCASSLALLTEGGEKLFFGSGTQLSVL.

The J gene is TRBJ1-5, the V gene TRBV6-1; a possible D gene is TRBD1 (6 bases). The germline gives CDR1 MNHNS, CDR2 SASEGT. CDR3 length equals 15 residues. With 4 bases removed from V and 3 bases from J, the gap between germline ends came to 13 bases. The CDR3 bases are TGTGCCAGCAGTGCGTCGGGACACGACAATCAGCCCCAGCATTTT. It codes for CASSASGHDNQPQHF.

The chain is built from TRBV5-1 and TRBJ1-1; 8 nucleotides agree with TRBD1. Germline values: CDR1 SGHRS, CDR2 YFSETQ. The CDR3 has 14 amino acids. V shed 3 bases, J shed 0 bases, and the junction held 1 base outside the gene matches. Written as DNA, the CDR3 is TGCGCCAGCAGCTGGACAGGGATGAACACTGAAGCTTTCTTT. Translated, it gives CASSWTGMNTEAFF. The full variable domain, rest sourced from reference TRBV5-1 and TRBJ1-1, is KAGVTQTPRYLIKTRGQQVTLSCSPISGHRSVSWYQQTPGQGLQFLFEYFSETQRNKGNFPGRFSGRQFSNSRSEMNVSTLELGDSALYLCASSWTGMNTEAFFGQGTRLTVV.

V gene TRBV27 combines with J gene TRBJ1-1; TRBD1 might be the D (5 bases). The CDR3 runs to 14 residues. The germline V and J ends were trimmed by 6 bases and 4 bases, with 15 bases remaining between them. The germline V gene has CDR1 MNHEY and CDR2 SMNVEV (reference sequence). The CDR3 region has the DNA TGTGCCAGCAGCCTCCTGGGGCGAAGCACTGAAGCTTTCTTT. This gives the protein CASSLLGRSTEAFF.

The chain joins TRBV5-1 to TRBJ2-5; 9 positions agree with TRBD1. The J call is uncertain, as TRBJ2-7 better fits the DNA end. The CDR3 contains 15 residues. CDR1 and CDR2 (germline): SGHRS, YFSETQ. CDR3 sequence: CASSLGGTGNYEQYF. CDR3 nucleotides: TGCGCCAGCAGCTTGGGGGGGACAGGGAACTACGAGCAGTACTTC.

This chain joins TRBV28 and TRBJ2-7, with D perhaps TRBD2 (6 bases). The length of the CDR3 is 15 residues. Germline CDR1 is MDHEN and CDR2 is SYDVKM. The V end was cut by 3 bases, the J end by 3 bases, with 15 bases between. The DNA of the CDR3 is TGTGCCAGCAGTTTGCCGACTAGGTTGGTCTACGAGCAGTACTTC. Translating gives CASSLPTRLVYEQYF.

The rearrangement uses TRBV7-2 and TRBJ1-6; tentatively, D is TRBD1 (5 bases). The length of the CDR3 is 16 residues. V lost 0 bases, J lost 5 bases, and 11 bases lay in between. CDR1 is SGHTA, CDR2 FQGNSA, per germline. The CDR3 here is CASSLASQANNSPLHF. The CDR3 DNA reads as TGTGCCAGCAGCTTAGCTTCACAGGCGAATAATTCACCCCTCCACTTT.

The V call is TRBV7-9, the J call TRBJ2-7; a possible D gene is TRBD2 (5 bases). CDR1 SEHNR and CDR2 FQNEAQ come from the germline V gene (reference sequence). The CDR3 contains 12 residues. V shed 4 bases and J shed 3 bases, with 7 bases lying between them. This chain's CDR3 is CASSSTSYEQYF. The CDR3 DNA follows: TGTGCCAGCAGCTCAACTAGCTACGAGCAGTACTTC.

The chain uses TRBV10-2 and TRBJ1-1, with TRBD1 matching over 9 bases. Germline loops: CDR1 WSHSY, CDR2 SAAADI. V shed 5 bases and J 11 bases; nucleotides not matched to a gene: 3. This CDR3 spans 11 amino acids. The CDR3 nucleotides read TGCGCCAGCAGTCGGGACAGGGAGGCTTTCTTT. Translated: CASSRDREAFF.

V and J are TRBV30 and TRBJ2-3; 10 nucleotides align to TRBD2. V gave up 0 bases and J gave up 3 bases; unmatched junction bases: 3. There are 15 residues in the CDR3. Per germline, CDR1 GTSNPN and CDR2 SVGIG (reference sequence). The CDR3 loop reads CAWSVAGGPTDTQYF. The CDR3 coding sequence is TGTGCCTGGAGTGTAGCGGGGGGGCCAACAGATACGCAGTATTTT.